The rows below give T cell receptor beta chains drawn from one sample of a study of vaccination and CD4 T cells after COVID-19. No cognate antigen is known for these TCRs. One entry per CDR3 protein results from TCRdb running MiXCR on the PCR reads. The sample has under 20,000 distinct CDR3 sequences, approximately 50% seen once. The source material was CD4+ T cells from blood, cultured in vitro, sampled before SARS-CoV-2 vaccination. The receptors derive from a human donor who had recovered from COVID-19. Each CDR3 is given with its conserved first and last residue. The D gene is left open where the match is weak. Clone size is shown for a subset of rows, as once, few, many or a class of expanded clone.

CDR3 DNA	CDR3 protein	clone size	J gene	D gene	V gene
TGCAGTGCACCGGGACAGGCGAACAATGAGCAGTTCTTC	CSAPGQANNEQFF	.	TRBJ2-1	TRBD1	TRBV20-1
TGTGCCTGGAATAGACAGGGGATACGTACCGGGGAGCTGTTTTTT	CAWNRQGIRTGELFF	.	TRBJ2-2	TRBD1	TRBV30
TGTGCCATCAGTGAGTCTGGGCAGGGGGTACAGTTGTTTTTT	CAISESGQGVQLFF	few	TRBJ1-4	TRBD1	TRBV10-3
TGTGCCAGCAGCATCGAGGTGGGCCAGCCCCAGCATTTT	CASSIEVGQPQHF	.	TRBJ1-5	.	TRBV5-4
TGTGCCAGCAGTTACTCACGGACAGGGGGCAGAGATACGCAGTATTTT	CASSYSRTGGRDTQYF	.	TRBJ2-3	TRBD1	TRBV6-5
TGTGCCAGCAGTCACCTTTCTGGGTCCCCACATGAAGCTTTCTTT	CASSHLSGSPHEAFF	.	TRBJ1-1	.	TRBV6-2/TRBV6-3
TGTGCCAGCAGTTACGTGGGACAGGGTACGTACGAGCAGTACTTC	CASSYVGQGTYEQYF	.	TRBJ2-7	TRBD1	TRBV6-2/TRBV6-3
TGTGCCAGCAGTGTAAAAGGGCTCAACTATGGCTACACCTTC	CASSVKGLNYGYTF	.	TRBJ1-2	.	TRBV2
TGTGCCAGCAGCTCTGGGACAGGGTTTGGCTACACCTTC	CASSSGTGFGYTF	.	TRBJ1-2	TRBD1	TRBV7-8
TGTGCCAGCAGCTTGGCCGGACAGCTAGCAGATACGCAGTATTTT	CASSLAGQLADTQYF	.	TRBJ2-3	.	TRBV5-8
TGTGCCAGCAGTAACCCGTTGGGAGGGGCCCGAATCTACGAGCAGTACTTC	CASSNPLGGARIYEQYF	.	TRBJ2-7	TRBD2	TRBV6-2/TRBV6-3
TGCAGTCCATCCGACAAAAACATTCAGTACTTC	CSPSDKNIQYF	few	TRBJ2-4	.	TRBV20-1
TGTGTGACACGGGGGGCTACGGGGGACACTGAAGCTTTCTTT	CVTRGATGDTEAFF	.	TRBJ1-1	.	TRBV2
TGTGCCAGCAGCTTGTTACAGGGCCACATGATGAACACTGAAGCTTTCTTT	CASSLLQGHMMNTEAFF	.	TRBJ1-1	.	TRBV7-2
TGCGCCAGCGCCCCAGGACTAGCGGGAGGTGACTCAGATACGCAGTATTTT	CASAPGLAGGDSDTQYF	once	TRBJ2-3	TRBD2	TRBV5-1
TGTGCCAGTAGTATAGCGGGAGATTGGGCTGGTGAGCAGTACTTC	CASSIAGDWAGEQYF	.	TRBJ2-7	.	TRBV19
TGTGCCAGCAGCCTAGGCGGGGCCCAAGAGACCCAGTACTTC	CASSLGGAQETQYF	few	TRBJ2-5	.	TRBV7-2
TGTGCCAGCAGTTACCCGACAGGGCTTGGCAATCAGCCCCAGCATTTT	CASSYPTGLGNQPQHF	few	TRBJ1-5	TRBD1	TRBV6-5
TGCAGTGCTAGGGACTGGAACACCGGGGAGCTGTTTTTT	CSARDWNTGELFF	.	TRBJ2-2	.	TRBV20-1
TGTGCCAGCAGCTTTTCCCAGGGAGGCACCGGGGAGCTGTTTTTT	CASSFSQGGTGELFF	.	TRBJ2-2	.	TRBV7-9
TGTGCCAGCAGCCGATTAGACCGCCGTGATACGCAGTATTTT	CASSRLDRRDTQYF	.	TRBJ2-3	.	TRBV27
TGTGCCAGCAGTTCCAAGGGGACCTTGAACACTGAAGCTTTCTTT	CASSSKGTLNTEAFF	.	TRBJ1-1	.	TRBV6-5
TGCAGTGCTAGCCGGGACAACACAGATACGCAGTATTTT	CSASRDNTDTQYF	.	TRBJ2-3	.	TRBV20-1